This T cell receptor beta chain was sequenced during a study of blood T cell repertoires in COVID-19. Study at large: T cells, B-cell-depleted T cells, or PBMCs provided the cDNA or gDNA that served as material.

Profiling relied on immunoSEQ multiplex PCR, and the TCRdb table lists in-frame clones only, not all of them. The profile shows a few hundred thousand clones, 89% of them singletons. The sample comprised peripheral blood. This receptor was taken from a woman aged 25-40 years with COVID-19, enrolled during active disease.

CDR3 protein: CASLLAGSSYNEQFF. The CDR3, as DNA: TGTGCCAGCCTTTTAGCGGGGAGCTCCTACAATGAGCAGTTCTTC. J is TRBJ2-1 and V is TRBV27; TRBD2 agrees at 8 bases. The V gene end was trimmed by 8 bases and the J gene end by 0 bases; junction bases not matched to a gene: 6. The CDR3 runs 15 residues. CDR1 and CDR2 from the germline V gene are MNHEY and SMNVEV (reference sequence).